What follows describes a single T cell receptor (beta chain). Its target is unknown. Germline values: CDR1 SGHAT, CDR2 FQDESV (reference sequence). J was trimmed by 7 bases and V by 1 base; bases with no gene match: 14. CDR3 size: 17 residues. The sample comes from a study of graft-versus-host responses after intestinal transplantation. Study in general: Among the recipients, transplants were multivisceral, liver-intestinal, or isolated intestinal. Once they had received anti-thymocyte globulin induction, all recipients took tacrolimus and steroids for approximately three years.

Libraries were prepared by immunoSEQ multiplex PCR; TCRdb keeps only in-frame clonotypes and omits some of them. This table has 50,000 to 75,000 clones, 85% to 95% appearing once. Notes on the study in general: Some GvH clones were seen earlier in gut or blood, suggesting intestinal origin. Early post-transplant HvG declines tracked with peak circulating GvH clone levels.

This chain connects TRBV11-1 to TRBJ1-2; 8 bases are shared with TRBD1. The sequencing here drew on unstimulated CD4+ T cells sorted from spleen or lymph node cells, taken before transplant. This receptor was taken from a human donor who was the organ donor for an intestinal transplant. CDR3 region: CASSLGDYRTGTVGYTF. CDR3 coding DNA: TGTGCCAGCAGCTTAGGGGATTATAGGACAGGGACCGTTGGCTACACCTTC.